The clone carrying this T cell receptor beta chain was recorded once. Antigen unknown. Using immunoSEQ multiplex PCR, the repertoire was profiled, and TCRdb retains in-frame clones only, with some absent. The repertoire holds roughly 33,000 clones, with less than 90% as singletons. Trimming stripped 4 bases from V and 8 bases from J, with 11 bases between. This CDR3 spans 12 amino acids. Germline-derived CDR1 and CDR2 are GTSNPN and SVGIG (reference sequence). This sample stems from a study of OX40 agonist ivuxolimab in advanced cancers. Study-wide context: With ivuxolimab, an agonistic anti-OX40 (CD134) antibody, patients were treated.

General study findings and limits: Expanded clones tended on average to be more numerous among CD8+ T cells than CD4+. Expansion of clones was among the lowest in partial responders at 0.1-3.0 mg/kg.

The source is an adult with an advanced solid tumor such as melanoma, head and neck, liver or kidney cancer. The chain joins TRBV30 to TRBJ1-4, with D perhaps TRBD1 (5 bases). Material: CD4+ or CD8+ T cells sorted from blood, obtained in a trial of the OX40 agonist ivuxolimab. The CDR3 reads CAWKGEGEKLFF. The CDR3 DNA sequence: TGTGCCTGGAAAGGGGAGGGCGAAAAACTGTTTTTT.